The 13 T cell receptor beta chains listed next were all sequenced from one sample in a study of shared clonotypes between healthy human individuals. This table comes from immunoSEQ multiplex PCR, and its TCRdb copy is limited to in-frame clones, with some not included. The table records 850,000 to 1,100,000 clones, 60% to 85% of them present only once. The sequencing sample was made of memory CD4+ T cells from PBMCs. As for subset: CD45RA-negative fraction. The receptors here all came from a man aged 18 to 35 in good health. Some clones in this sample may be carry-over from other donors' samples.

The table lists this clone with a count of one. The rearrangement joins TRBV4-3 to TRBJ2-7, with a tentative D call TRBD2 (6 bases). From germline, CDR1 is LGHNA and CDR2 YSLEER. Trimming shortened V by 0 bases and J by 6 bases, and 18 bases separated the two germline ends. CDR3 length equals 16 residues. The CDR3 DNA reads as TGCGCCAGCAGCCAAGAAGGAGGGTGCCCGTATTTCGAGCAGTACTTC. Protein product: CASSQEGGCPYFEQYF.

The gene calls are TRBV30 and TRBJ2-1; possibly TRBD2 for D (6 bases). Germline V lookup: CDR1 GTSNPN, CDR2 SVGIG (reference sequence). This CDR3 is built from 13 residues. Trimming took off 2 bases at V and 7 bases at J, with 12 bases between the two ends. The CDR3 nucleotides are TGTGCCTGGAGTCACGGGCTAGCGAATGAGCAGTTCTTC. Its protein is CAWSHGLANEQFF.

The CDR3 is CASSEPDREQYF. CDR3 nucleotides: TGCGCCAGCAGTGAGCCGGACCGCGAGCAGTACTTC. V and J are TRBV10-2 and TRBJ2-7, with unresolved D. Deletions cut 2 bases from V and 6 bases from J, with 8 bases between. There are 12 residues in the CDR3. From germline, CDR1 is WSHSY and CDR2 SAAADI.

J is TRBJ2-1 and V is TRBV15; no clear D. The germline gives CDR1 LNHNV, CDR2 YYDKDF (reference sequence). Trimming cost V 0 bases and J 6 bases, with 6 bases left between them. This CDR3 region has 13 residues. The CDR3 region has the DNA TGTGCCACCAGCAGAGATGCTGCCAATGAGCAGTTCTTC. Its translation is CATSRDAANEQFF.

A note on this clone: This sample includes further DNA sequences coding for the same CDR3. The chain employs TRBV4-1 and TRBJ1-3, with unresolved D. CDR3 size: 15 residues. Germline V gives CDR1 MGHRA, CDR2 YSYEKL. Trimming removed 3 bases from V and 2 bases from J, with 11 bases in between. The CDR3: CASSQPGGTGNTIYF. The DNA for the CDR3 is TGCGCCAGCAGCCAGCCGGGAGGGACTGGAAACACCATATATTTT.

This rearrangement joins TRBV6-4 to TRBJ1-4, with 10 bases lining up with TRBD1. CDR3 size: 24 residues. In germline, CDR1 is MRHNA, CDR2 SNTAGT. Trimming took 2 bases from V and 4 from J; bases not matched to a gene: 28. DNA of the CDR3: TGTGCCAGCAGTGACGATCGGACAGGGGGAAGGATATGGGTAATGAACGGGGGTAATGAAAAACTGTTTTTT. Its protein is CASSDDRTGGRIWVMNGGNEKLFF.

The chain carries TRBV18 and TRBJ2-7; D is tentatively TRBD1 or TRBD2 (6 bases each). This CDR3 is 15 amino acids long. Trimming stripped 6 bases from V and 6 bases from J, with 21 bases between. Germline V lookup: CDR1 KGHSH, CDR2 LQKENI. The CDR3 DNA follows: TGTGCCAGCTCGTCAGTCCCCGGGGGCGAGTCCGAGCAGTACTTC. Amino acids: CASSSVPGGESEQYF.

The V and J genes are TRBV25-1 and TRBJ2-5; D remains unclear. Germline V CDR1 and CDR2: MGHDK, SYGVNS. The CDR3 is 11 residues long. V lost 5 bases and J 4 bases, leaving 5 bases between the germline ends. The CDR3 DNA sequence: TGTGCCAGCAGTCCCGGAGAGACCCAGTACTTC. Translated: CASSPGETQYF.

This clone is a singleton in its sample. This chain links TRBV27 with TRBJ2-5; no definite D call. The germline CDR1 and CDR2 sequences are MNHEY and SMNVEV (reference sequence). This CDR3 is 13 amino acids long. V shed 0 bases and J shed 5 bases, with 7 bases lying between them. CDR3 in DNA: TGTGCCAGCAGTTTATCGCCACCGGAGACCCAGTACTTC. Translated: CASSLSPPETQYF.

The V gene is TRBV7-6, the J gene TRBJ1-3, with D unresolved. Trimming shortened V by 3 bases and J by 0 bases, and 6 bases separated the two germline ends. The CDR3 is 14 residues long. CDR1 and CDR2 from the germline V gene are SGHVS and FNYEAQ. The CDR3 region is CASSFQSSGNTIYF. The CDR3 DNA sequence: TGTGCCAGCAGCTTCCAGAGCTCTGGAAACACCATATATTTT. Looking up the rest from reference TRBV7-6 and TRBJ1-3 gives the full variable domain: GAGVSQSPRYKVTKRGQDVALRCDPISGHVSLYWYRQALGQGPEFLTYFNYEAQQDKSGLPNDRFSAERPEGSISTLTIQRTEQRDSAMYRCASSFQSSGNTIYFGEGSWLTVV.

For this clone: Additional DNA sequences in this sample encode the identical CDR3. CDR3 sequence reads: CASSVGGGYGYTF. The CDR3, as DNA: TGTGCCAGCAGCGTCGGTGGAGGTTATGGCTACACCTTC. The chain has TRBV9 and TRBJ1-2; D is ambiguous. The germline V gene has CDR1 SGDLS and CDR2 YYNGEE. V was clipped by 2 bases and J by 5 bases, with 10 bases between them. CDR3 size: 13 residues.

This clone was picked up one time. The chain uses TRBV6-6 and TRBJ1-4, with D unclear. The germline V gene encodes CDR1 MNHNY and CDR2 SVGAGI (reference sequence). Trimming stripped 0 bases from V and 8 bases from J, with 4 bases between. The CDR3 consists of 12 residues. CDR3 amino acids: CASSYSKEKLFF. The CDR3, as DNA: TGTGCCAGCAGTTACTCGAAAGAAAAACTGTTTTTT.

A note on this clone: At the DNA level, this CDR3 is encoded by other sequences in the same sample as well. This chain's CDR3 is CASSIAGQGGYEQYF. DNA for the CDR3: TGTGCCAGTAGTATCGCGGGACAGGGTGGTTACGAGCAGTACTTC. J is TRBJ2-7 and V is TRBV19; 9 bases match TRBD1. The CDR3 is 15 amino acids. Germline assignment: CDR1 LNHDA and CDR2 SQIVND (reference sequence). V gave up 3 bases and J gave up 4 bases; unmatched junction bases: 7. The whole variable domain, remainder taken from reference TRBV19 and TRBJ2-7, is DGGITQSPKYLFRKEGQNVTLSCEQNLNHDAMYWYRQDPGQGLRLIYYSQIVNDFQKGDIAEGYSVSREKKESFPLTVTSAQKNPTAFYLCASSIAGQGGYEQYFGPGTRLTVT.